The clone carrying this T cell receptor (beta chain) has only one observation. It may be a read error: a sequence one base away is much more abundant. This specimen comes from a study of T cells in Graves' hyperthyroidism and ophthalmopathy. Diagnosis rested on symptoms, serum thyroxine and TRAb, thyroid ultrasound, and orbital computed tomography. RNA transcripts were the template for amplifying TCR beta CDR3 regions. Initially, a first-round RT-PCR of the TCR CDR3 employed the HTBI primer set. Using its own MiXCR run on the multiplex PCR reads, TCRdb lists one record per CDR3 protein. The data show around 440,000 distinct CDR3 sequences, around a sixth seen once. This CDR3 is built from 13 residues.

The rearrangement links TRBV12-3 or TRBV12-4 to TRBJ1-1, with 9 bases that match TRBD1. The origin of this receptor is a woman under 30 with Graves' hyperthyroidism. The sample consisted of blood. As DNA, the CDR3 is TGTGCCAGCAGCGCCACAGGGGGCACTGAAGCTTCCTTT. Encoded protein: CASSATGGTEASF.